This T cell receptor beta chain was identified during a study of blood T cells in healthy people across ages. General observations from the study: Researchers said unsorted PBMCs prevented a conclusive naive versus antigen-experienced comparison. Per million T cells, TCR beta diversity dropped roughly linearly as age increased.

PCR was performed a second time for about 7 to 12 cycles using a sample-barcoded 5' primer and a J-beta primer mix. TCRdb itself ran the 5' RACE reads through MiXCR, one entry per CDR3 protein. The data contain around 1,600,000 distinct CDR3 sequences, about 42% of them singletons. A few counts support this clonotype. Antigen: not known. The sequencing input was blood. This sequence was found in a woman aged 18-29 years in good health.

The CDR3 region has the DNA TGTGCCAGCAGTTTGGGTCTGGGATACACTGAAGCTTTCTTT. Translating gives CASSLGLGYTEAFF. The V gene is TRBV27, the J gene TRBJ1-1; D unclear. The V end was cut by 3 bases, the J end by 3 bases, with 11 bases between. Germline CDR1 and CDR2: MNHEY and SMNVEV (reference sequence). The CDR3 has 14 amino acids.